A selection of T cell receptor beta chains follows, all from one sample in a study of blood T cell repertoires in COVID-19. The table came from immunoSEQ multiplex PCR; TCRdb's copy has only in-frame clones and leaves some out. This table has around 160,000 clones, around 82% appearing once. The specimen sequenced was peripheral blood. The receptors shown here come from a man in his fifties or sixties with active or convalescent COVID-19. Both conserved end residues are part of each CDR3. The order of the fields is V gene, CDR3 length, D gene, clone size, J gene, CDR3 protein, CDR3 DNA. The D gene is left open where the match is weak. Size is omitted from some rows. Given values are once, few, many or a class for expanded clones.

v_gene: TRBV3-1/TRBV3-2
len: 13
d_gene: .
abundance: .
j_gene: TRBJ2-2
CDR3aa: CASSQVGAGELFF
CDR3nt: TGTGCCAGCAGCCAAGTAGGGGCCGGGGAGCTGTTTTTT

v_gene: TRBV6-5
len: 15
d_gene: TRBD2
abundance: .
j_gene: TRBJ2-3
CDR3aa: CASGYLAGDTDTQYF
CDR3nt: TGTGCCAGCGGCTACCTAGCGGGAGACACAGATACGCAGTATTTT

v_gene: TRBV5-1
len: 14
d_gene: TRBD1
abundance: once
j_gene: TRBJ2-3
CDR3aa: CASSQGQGPDTQYF
CDR3nt: TGCGCCAGCAGCCAAGGACAGGGGCCAGATACGCAGTATTTT

v_gene: TRBV29-1
len: 12
d_gene: .
abundance: .
j_gene: TRBJ2-1
CDR3aa: CSASGEYSEQFF
CDR3nt: TGCAGCGCGTCGGGGGAATATAGTGAGCAGTTCTTC

v_gene: TRBV10-3
len: 14
d_gene: .
abundance: once
j_gene: TRBJ2-7
CDR3aa: CAISVLASADEQYF
CDR3nt: TGTGCCATCAGCGTGCTTGCTAGCGCAGACGAGCAGTACTTC

v_gene: TRBV18
len: 15
d_gene: .
abundance: .
j_gene: TRBJ1-1
CDR3aa: CASSPALGENTEAFF
CDR3nt: TGTGCCAGCTCACCAGCGTTAGGGGAGAACACTGAAGCTTTCTTT

v_gene: TRBV3-1/TRBV3-2
len: 15
d_gene: .
abundance: .
j_gene: TRBJ2-7
CDR3aa: CASSQDPGGTYEQYF
CDR3nt: TGTGCCAGCAGCCAAGATCCAGGGGGGACTTACGAGCAGTACTTC

v_gene: TRBV11-2
len: 14
d_gene: .
abundance: .
j_gene: TRBJ1-1
CDR3aa: CASSFYGSNTEAFF
CDR3nt: TGTGCCAGCAGCTTCTACGGTTCGAACACTGAAGCTTTCTTT

v_gene: TRBV5-8
len: 14
d_gene: TRBD1
abundance: .
j_gene: TRBJ2-1
CDR3aa: CASRSRTGHNEQFF
CDR3nt: TGTGCCAGCAGAAGCCGGACAGGACACAATGAGCAGTTCTTC

v_gene: TRBV7-8
len: 14
d_gene: TRBD1
abundance: .
j_gene: TRBJ2-7
CDR3aa: CASINRDRSYEQYF
CDR3nt: TGTGCCAGCATCAACCGGGACAGGTCCTACGAGCAGTACTTC

v_gene: TRBV6-4
len: 13
d_gene: TRBD2
abundance: .
j_gene: TRBJ2-3
CDR3aa: CASSDGSAGRLYF
CDR3nt: TGTGCCAGCAGTGACGGCTCAGCGGGGCGGCTGTATTTT

v_gene: TRBV19
len: 15
d_gene: TRBD1
abundance: .
j_gene: TRBJ1-5
CDR3aa: CASSILGQGDQPQHF
CDR3nt: TGTGCCAGTAGTATCTTAGGACAGGGGGACCAGCCCCAGCATTTT

v_gene: TRBV28
len: 15
d_gene: TRBD2
abundance: .
j_gene: TRBJ2-5
CDR3aa: CASSGTSGREETQYF
CDR3nt: TGTGCCAGCAGCGGGACTAGCGGGAGGGAAGAGACCCAGTACTTC

v_gene: TRBV5-1
len: 14
d_gene: TRBD1
abundance: few
j_gene: TRBJ2-7
CDR3aa: CASSYLDRADEQYF
CDR3nt: TGCGCCAGCAGCTATTTGGACAGGGCAGACGAGCAGTACTTC

v_gene: TRBV29-1
len: 13
d_gene: TRBD1
abundance: .
j_gene: TRBJ2-5
CDR3aa: CSVGTGGGETQYF
CDR3nt: TGCAGCGTAGGGACAGGGGGAGGGGAGACCCAGTACTTC

v_gene: TRBV6-5
len: 15
d_gene: .
abundance: .
j_gene: TRBJ1-4
CDR3aa: CASTQSTGGNEKLFF
CDR3nt: TGTGCCAGCACCCAATCGACAGGAGGTAATGAAAAACTGTTTTTT

v_gene: TRBV28
len: 17
d_gene: .
abundance: .
j_gene: TRBJ1-5
CDR3aa: CASSLFNGAYSNQPQHF
CDR3nt: TGTGCCAGCAGTTTATTCAACGGAGCATATAGCAATCAGCCCCAGCATTTT

v_gene: TRBV5-1
len: 14
d_gene: TRBD1
abundance: .
j_gene: TRBJ2-7
CDR3aa: CASSTGQGVNEQYF
CDR3nt: TGCGCCAGCAGCACGGGACAGGGCGTCAACGAGCAGTACTTC

v_gene: TRBV28
len: 15
d_gene: .
abundance: .
j_gene: TRBJ1-3
CDR3aa: CASSLVSRQKNTIYF
CDR3nt: TGTGCCAGCAGTTTAGTGTCTCGACAGAAAAACACCATATATTTT

v_gene: TRBV12-3/TRBV12-4
len: 13
d_gene: .
abundance: .
j_gene: TRBJ1-2
CDR3aa: CASSQQISYGYTF
CDR3nt: TGTGCCAGCAGCCAACAGATATCCTATGGCTACACCTTC

v_gene: TRBV7-2
len: 15
d_gene: .
abundance: few
j_gene: TRBJ1-5
CDR3aa: CASSLAAGAQSDQHF
CDR3nt: TGTGCCAGCAGCTTAGCAGCGGGGGCCCAGTCCGACCAGCATTTT

v_gene: TRBV19
len: 15
d_gene: TRBD1
abundance: .
j_gene: TRBJ2-1
CDR3aa: CASSRAGGFYNEQFF
CDR3nt: TGTGCCAGTAGTCGGGCAGGGGGCTTTTACAATGAGCAGTTCTTC

v_gene: TRBV7-7
len: 16
d_gene: .
abundance: .
j_gene: TRBJ2-5
CDR3aa: CASSGLGADTQETQYF
CDR3nt: TGTGCTAGCAGCGGTTTGGGGGCGGATACCCAAGAGACCCAGTACTTC

v_gene: TRBV7-3
len: 16
d_gene: .
abundance: .
j_gene: TRBJ2-6
CDR3aa: CASSLTRGSGANVLTF
CDR3nt: TGTGCCAGCAGCTTAACAAGAGGGTCGGGGGCCAACGTCCTGACTTTC

v_gene: TRBV2
len: 13
d_gene: .
abundance: .
j_gene: TRBJ2-3
CDR3aa: CASSTLRTDTQYF
CDR3nt: TGTGCCAGCAGTACCCTGCGAACAGATACGCAGTATTTT

v_gene: TRBV19
len: 16
d_gene: .
abundance: .
j_gene: TRBJ1-4
CDR3aa: CASSRAYTATNEKLFF
CDR3nt: TGTGCCAGTAGTAGGGCGTACACGGCAACTAATGAAAAACTGTTTTTT

v_gene: TRBV6-1
len: 14
d_gene: .
abundance: .
j_gene: TRBJ2-7
CDR3aa: CASSDPPGNYEQYF
CDR3nt: TGTGCCAGCAGTGATCCCCCAGGGAACTACGAGCAGTACTTC

v_gene: TRBV5-4
len: 16
d_gene: TRBD1
abundance: .
j_gene: TRBJ1-2
CDR3aa: CASRHTGAEANYGYTF
CDR3nt: TGTGCCAGCAGACACACAGGGGCGGAAGCTAACTATGGCTACACCTTC

v_gene: TRBV4-1
len: 15
d_gene: .
abundance: .
j_gene: TRBJ1-2
CDR3aa: CASSPLGAPLYGYTF
CDR3nt: TGCGCCAGCAGCCCCCTAGGGGCACCGCTCTATGGCTACACCTTC

v_gene: TRBV7-3
len: 14
d_gene: .
abundance: once
j_gene: TRBJ1-2
CDR3aa: CASSLGTSGDGYTF
CDR3nt: TGTGCCAGCAGCTTAGGGACCTCAGGGGATGGCTACACCTTC

v_gene: TRBV6-5
len: 11
d_gene: .
abundance: few
j_gene: TRBJ1-2
CDR3aa: CASSQGYGYTF
CDR3nt: TGTGCCAGCAGTCAGGGCTATGGCTACACCTTC

v_gene: TRBV6-5
len: 14
d_gene: TRBD1
abundance: .
j_gene: TRBJ1-6
CDR3aa: CASSSGTGLSPLHF
CDR3nt: TGTGCCAGCAGTTCCGGGACAGGGCTTTCACCCCTCCACTTT

v_gene: TRBV3-1/TRBV3-2
len: 16
d_gene: TRBD2
abundance: .
j_gene: TRBJ2-4
CDR3aa: CASSLGTSGNGNIQYF
CDR3nt: TGTGCCAGCAGCCTCGGGACTAGCGGGAATGGCAACATTCAGTACTTC